The subject of this entry is one TCR beta chain. The diagnostic criteria for definite or probable disease, as recently defined, were met by the patients with Susac syndrome. Trimming cost V 3 bases and J 6 bases; bases outside gene matches: 11. The germline V gene encodes CDR1 DFQATT and CDR2 SNEGSKA (reference sequence). This CDR3 has 16 amino acids. This record belongs to a study of CD8 T cells in Susac syndrome. Reverse transcription of roughly 0.45 to 1 ug RNA was performed with random hexamers. TCRdb re-analysed the immunoSEQ multiplex PCR reads in MiXCR, keeping a single row per CDR3 protein. Of about 120,000 distinct CDR3 sequences listed, roughly 94% are singletons.

This sequence was found in a human donor with Susac syndrome. Material: CD8+ T cells from PBMCs. V gene TRBV20-1 combines with J gene TRBJ2-2; 9 nucleotides match TRBD1. CDR3 residues: CSASPGTGRLSGELFF. DNA for the CDR3: TGCAGTGCTAGCCCGGGGACAGGGAGATTGTCCGGGGAGCTGTTTTTT.